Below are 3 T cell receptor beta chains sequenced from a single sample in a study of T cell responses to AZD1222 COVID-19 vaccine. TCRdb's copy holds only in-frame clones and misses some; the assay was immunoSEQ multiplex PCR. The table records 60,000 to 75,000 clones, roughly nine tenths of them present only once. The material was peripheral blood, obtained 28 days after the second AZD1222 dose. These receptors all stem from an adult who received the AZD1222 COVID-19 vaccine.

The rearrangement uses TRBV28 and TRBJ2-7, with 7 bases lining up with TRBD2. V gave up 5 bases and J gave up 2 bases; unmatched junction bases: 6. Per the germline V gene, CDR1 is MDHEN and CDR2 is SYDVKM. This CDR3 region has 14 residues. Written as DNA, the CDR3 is TGTGCCAGCAGTCAGACCAGCGGGACCTACGAGCAGTACTTC. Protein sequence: CASSQTSGTYEQYF. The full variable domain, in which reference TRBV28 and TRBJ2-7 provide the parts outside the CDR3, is DVKVTQSSRYLVKRTGEKVFLECVQDMDHENMFWYRQDPGLGLRLIYFSYDVKMKEKGDIPEGYSVSREKKERFSLILESASTNQTSMYLCASSQTSGTYEQYFGPGTRLTVT.

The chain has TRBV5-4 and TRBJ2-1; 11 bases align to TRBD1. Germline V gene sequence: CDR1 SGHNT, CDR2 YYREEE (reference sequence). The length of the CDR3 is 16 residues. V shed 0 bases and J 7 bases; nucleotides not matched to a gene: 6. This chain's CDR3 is CASSLAGTGGGNEQFF. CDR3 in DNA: TGTGCCAGCAGCTTGGCCGGGACAGGGGGGGGTAATGAGCAGTTCTTC. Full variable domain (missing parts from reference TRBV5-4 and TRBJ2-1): ETGVTQSPTHLIKTRGQQVTLRCSSQSGHNTVSWYQQALGQGPQFIFQYYREEENGRGNFPPRFSGLQFPNYSSELNVNALELDDSALYLCASSLAGTGGGNEQFFGPGTRLTVL.

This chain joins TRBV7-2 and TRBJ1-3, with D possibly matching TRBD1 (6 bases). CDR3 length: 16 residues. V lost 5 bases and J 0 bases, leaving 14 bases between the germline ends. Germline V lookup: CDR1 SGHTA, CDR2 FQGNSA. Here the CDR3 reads CASSVSGGNSGNTIYF. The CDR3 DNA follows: TGTGCCAGCAGCGTTAGTGGGGGCAACTCTGGAAACACCATATATTTT.